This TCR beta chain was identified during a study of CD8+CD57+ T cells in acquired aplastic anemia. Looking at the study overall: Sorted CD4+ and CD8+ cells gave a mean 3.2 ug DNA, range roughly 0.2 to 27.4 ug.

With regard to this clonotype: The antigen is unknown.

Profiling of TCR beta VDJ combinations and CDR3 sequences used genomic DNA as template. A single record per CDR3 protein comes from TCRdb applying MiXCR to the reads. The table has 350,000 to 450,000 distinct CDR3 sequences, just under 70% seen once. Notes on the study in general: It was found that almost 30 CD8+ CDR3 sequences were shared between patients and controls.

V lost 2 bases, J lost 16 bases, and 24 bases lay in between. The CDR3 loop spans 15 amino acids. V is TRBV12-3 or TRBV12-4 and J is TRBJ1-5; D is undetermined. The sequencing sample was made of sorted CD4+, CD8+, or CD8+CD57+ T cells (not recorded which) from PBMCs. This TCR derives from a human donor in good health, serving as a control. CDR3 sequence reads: CASSLRLIETQHFHF. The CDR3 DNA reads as TGTGCCAGCAGTTTACGGCTAATAGAGACCCAGCACTTCCATTTT.